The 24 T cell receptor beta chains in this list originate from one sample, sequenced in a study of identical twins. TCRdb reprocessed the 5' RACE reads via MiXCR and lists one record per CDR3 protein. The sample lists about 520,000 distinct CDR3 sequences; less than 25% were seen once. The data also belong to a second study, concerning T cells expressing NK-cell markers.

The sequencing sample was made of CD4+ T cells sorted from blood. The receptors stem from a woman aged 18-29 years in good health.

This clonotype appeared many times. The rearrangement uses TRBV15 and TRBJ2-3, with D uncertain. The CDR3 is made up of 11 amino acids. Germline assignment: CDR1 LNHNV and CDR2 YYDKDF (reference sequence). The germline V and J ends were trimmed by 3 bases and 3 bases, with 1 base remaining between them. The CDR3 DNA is TGTGCCACCAGCAGTACAGATACGCAGTATTTT. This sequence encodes CATSSTDTQYF.

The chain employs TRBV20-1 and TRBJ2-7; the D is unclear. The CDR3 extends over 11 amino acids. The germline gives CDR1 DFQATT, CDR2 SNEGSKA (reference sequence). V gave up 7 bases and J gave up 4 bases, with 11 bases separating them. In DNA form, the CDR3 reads TGCAGTGGTTTGCTAGAGTACGAGCAGTACTTC. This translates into CSGLLEYEQYF.

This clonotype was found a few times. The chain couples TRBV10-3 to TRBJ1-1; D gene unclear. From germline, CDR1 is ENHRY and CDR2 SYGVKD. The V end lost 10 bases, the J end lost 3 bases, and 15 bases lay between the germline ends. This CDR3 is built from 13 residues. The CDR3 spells CATKELADTEAFF. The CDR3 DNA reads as TGTGCCACCAAAGAATTGGCCGACACTGAAGCTTTCTTT.

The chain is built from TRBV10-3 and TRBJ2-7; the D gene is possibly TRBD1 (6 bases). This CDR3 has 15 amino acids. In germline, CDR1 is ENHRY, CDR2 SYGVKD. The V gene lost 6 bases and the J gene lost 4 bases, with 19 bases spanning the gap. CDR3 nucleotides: TGTGCCATCAGCGACCCCCCTGGACAGACATACGAGCAGTACTTC. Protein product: CAISDPPGQTYEQYF.

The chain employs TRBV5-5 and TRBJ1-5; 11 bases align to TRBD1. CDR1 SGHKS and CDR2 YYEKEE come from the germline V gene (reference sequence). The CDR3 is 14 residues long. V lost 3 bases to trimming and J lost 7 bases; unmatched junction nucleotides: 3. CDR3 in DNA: TGTGCCAGCAGCTCGGACAGGGGGCAGCAGCCCCAGCATTTT. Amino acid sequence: CASSSDRGQQPQHF.

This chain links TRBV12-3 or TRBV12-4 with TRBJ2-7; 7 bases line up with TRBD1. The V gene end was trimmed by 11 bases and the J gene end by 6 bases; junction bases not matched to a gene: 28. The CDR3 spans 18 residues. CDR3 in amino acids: CAFSSITVRQGRRFEQYF. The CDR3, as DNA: TGTGCCTTCAGTTCTATCACCGTTCGACAGGGTCGTCGTTTCGAGCAGTACTTC.

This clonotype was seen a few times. This CDR3 is CASMGPMNTEAFF. The CDR3 DNA sequence: TGCGCCAGCATGGGACCGATGAACACTGAAGCTTTCTTT. The chain recombines TRBV5-1 with TRBJ1-1; D might be TRBD1 (5 bases). The CDR3 extends over 13 amino acids. Germline CDR1 reads SGHRS; CDR2 reads YFSETQ. Deletions cut 6 bases from V and 0 bases from J, with 9 bases between.

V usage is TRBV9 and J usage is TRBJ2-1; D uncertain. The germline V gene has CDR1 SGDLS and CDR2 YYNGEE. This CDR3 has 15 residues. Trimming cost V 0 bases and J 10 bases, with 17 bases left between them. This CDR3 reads CASSVAPDRLEEQFF. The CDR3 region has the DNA TGTGCCAGCAGCGTAGCTCCGGACCGGCTAGAGGAGCAGTTCTTC.

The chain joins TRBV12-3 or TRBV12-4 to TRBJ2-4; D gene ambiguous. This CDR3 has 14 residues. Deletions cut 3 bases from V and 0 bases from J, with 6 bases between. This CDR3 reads CASSFREAKNIQYF. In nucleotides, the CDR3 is TGTGCCAGCAGTTTCAGAGAAGCCAAAAACATTCAGTACTTC.

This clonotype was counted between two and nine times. The CDR3 DNA follows: TGTGCCAGCAGTTTAATTGGTTTTAGCAATCAGCCCCAGCATTTT. Its translation: CASSLIGFSNQPQHF. This rearrangement joins TRBV12-3 or TRBV12-4 to TRBJ1-5; D call uncertain. The CDR3 spans 15 residues. The ends were cut back, 2 bases at V and 0 bases at J, with 8 bases in the middle.

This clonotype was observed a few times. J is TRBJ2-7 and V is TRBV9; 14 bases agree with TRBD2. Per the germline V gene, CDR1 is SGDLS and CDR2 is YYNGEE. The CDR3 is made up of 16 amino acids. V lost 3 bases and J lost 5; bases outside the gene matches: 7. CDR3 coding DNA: TGTGCCAGCAGCGCCAGCGGGGGACTAGCGGGAGACGAGCAGTACTTC. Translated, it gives CASSASGGLAGDEQYF.

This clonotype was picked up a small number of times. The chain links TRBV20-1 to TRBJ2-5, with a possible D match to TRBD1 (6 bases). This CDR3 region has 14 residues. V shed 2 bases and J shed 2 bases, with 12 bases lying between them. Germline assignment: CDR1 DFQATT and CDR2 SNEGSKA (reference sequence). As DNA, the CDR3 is TGCAGTGCTAGACGCCGGACAGTGCAAGAGACCCAGTACTTC. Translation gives CSARRRTVQETQYF.

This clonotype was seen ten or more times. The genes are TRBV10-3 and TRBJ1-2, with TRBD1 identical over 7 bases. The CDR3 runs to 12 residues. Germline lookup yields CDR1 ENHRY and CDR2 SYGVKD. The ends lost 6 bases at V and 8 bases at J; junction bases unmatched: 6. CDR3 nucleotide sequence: TGTGCCATCAGCTCGACAGGGTTGGGCTACACCTTC. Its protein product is CAISSTGLGYTF.

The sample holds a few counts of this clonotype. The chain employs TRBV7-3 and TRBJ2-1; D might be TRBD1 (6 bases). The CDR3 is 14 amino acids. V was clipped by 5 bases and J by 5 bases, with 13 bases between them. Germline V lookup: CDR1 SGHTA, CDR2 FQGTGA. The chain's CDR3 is CASSASGQNNEQFF. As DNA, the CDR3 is TGTGCCAGCAGCGCGTCAGGACAGAACAATGAGCAGTTCTTC. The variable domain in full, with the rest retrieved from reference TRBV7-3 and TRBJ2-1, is GAGVSQTPSNKVTEKGKYVELRCDPISGHTALYWYRQSLGQGPEFLIYFQGTGAADDSGLPNDRFFAVRPEGSVSTLKIQRTERGDSAVYLCASSASGQNNEQFFGPGTRLTVL.

CDR3 sequence (DNA): TGTGCCAGCAGCTTGTCCCAGGGCGGCTACACCTTC. Translated, it gives CASSLSQGGYTF. The chain links TRBV7-9 to TRBJ1-2; D is perhaps TRBD1 (5 bases). The CDR3 is 12 amino acids. V dropped 3 bases and J dropped 8 bases, with 10 bases sitting between them. Germline CDR1 reads SEHNR; CDR2 reads FQNEAQ (reference sequence).

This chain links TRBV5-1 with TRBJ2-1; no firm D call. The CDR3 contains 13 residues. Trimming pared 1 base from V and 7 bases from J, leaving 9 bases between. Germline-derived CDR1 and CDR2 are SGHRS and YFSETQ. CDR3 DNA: TGCGCCAGCAGCTTGTCGACTCAGAATGAGCAGTTCTTC. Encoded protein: CASSLSTQNEQFF.

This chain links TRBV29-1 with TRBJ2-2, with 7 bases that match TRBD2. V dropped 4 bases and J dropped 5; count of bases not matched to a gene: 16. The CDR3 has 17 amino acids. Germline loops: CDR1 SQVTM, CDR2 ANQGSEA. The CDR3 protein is CSVAGLVGGPQTGELFF. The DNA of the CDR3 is TGCAGCGTTGCGGGTTTAGTGGGAGGGCCGCAAACCGGGGAGCTGTTTTTT.

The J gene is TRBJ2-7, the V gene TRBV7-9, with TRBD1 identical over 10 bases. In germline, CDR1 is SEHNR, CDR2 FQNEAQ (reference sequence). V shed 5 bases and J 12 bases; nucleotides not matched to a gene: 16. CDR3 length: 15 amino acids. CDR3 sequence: CASSGGGTGVSHPYF. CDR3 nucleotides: TGTGCCAGCAGCGGAGGGGGGACAGGGGTCTCTCATCCGTACTTC.

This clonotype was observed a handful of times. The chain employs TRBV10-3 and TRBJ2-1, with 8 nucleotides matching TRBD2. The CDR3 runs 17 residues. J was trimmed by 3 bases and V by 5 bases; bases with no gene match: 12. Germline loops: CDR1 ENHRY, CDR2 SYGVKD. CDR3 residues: CAISLYRAGVDYNEQFF. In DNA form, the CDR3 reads TGTGCCATCAGTTTATACCGAGCGGGGGTTGACTACAATGAGCAGTTCTTC.

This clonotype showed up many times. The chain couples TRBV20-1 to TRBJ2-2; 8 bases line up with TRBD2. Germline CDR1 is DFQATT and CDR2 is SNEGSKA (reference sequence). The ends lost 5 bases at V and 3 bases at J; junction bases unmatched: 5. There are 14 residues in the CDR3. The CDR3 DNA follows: TGCAGTGCTTCCGGGACTAGGGACACCGGGGAGCTGTTTTTT. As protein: CSASGTRDTGELFF.

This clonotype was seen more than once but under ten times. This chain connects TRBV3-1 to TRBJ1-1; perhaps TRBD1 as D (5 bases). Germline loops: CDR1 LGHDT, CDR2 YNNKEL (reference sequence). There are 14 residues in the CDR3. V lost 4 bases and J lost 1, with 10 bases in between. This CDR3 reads CASSPMTANTEAFF. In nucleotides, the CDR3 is TGTGCCAGCAGCCCAATGACAGCGAACACTGAAGCTTTCTTT.

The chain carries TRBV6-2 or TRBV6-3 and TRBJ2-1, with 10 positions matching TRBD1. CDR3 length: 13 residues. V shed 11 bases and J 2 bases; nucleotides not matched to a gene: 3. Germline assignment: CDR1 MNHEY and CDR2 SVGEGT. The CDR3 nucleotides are TGTGCCGGACAGGGGGGGCCCTACAATGAGCAGTTCTTC. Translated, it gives CAGQGGPYNEQFF.

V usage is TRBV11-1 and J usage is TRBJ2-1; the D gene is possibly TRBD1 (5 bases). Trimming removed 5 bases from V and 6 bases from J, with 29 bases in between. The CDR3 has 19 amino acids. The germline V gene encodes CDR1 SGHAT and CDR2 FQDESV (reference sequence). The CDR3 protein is CASSPIPPRWGQTPNEQFF. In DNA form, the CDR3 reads TGTGCCAGCAGCCCTATACCGCCCCGTTGGGGCCAAACCCCCAATGAGCAGTTCTTC. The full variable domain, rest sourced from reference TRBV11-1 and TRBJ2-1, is EAEVAQSPRYKITEKSQAVAFWCDPISGHATLYWYRQILGQGPELLVQFQDESVVDDSQLPKDRFSAERLKGVDSTLKIQPAELGDSAMYLCASSPIPPRWGQTPNEQFFGPGTRLTVL.

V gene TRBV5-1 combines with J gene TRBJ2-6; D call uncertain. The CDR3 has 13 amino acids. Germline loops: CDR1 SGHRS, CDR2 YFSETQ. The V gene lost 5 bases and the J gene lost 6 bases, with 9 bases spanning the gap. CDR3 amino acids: CASSSQEANVLTF. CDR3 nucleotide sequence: TGCGCCAGCAGTTCCCAGGAGGCCAACGTCCTGACTTTC.